The sequence of this TCR beta chain was determined in a study of cytomegalovirus exposure and HLA in healthy donors. Study-wide findings and caveats: Previous analysis showed most TCR beta V segments were productive about 87% or about 30% of the time. Accurate prediction of HLA-A and HLA-B alleles (for most subjects) was reportedly achieved from TCR beta sequences.

The PCR ran on 60 Vbeta and 13 Jbeta primers. TCRdb keeps only in-frame clones here, not all; method: immunoSEQ multiplex PCR. The table shows some 180,000 clones, with about 70% occurring only once. The germline V and J ends were trimmed by 3 bases and 7 bases, with 10 bases remaining between them. This CDR3 has 12 amino acids. In germline, CDR1 is SEHNR, CDR2 FQNEAQ (reference sequence). Turning to this clone: The antigen is unknown.

The chain joins TRBV7-9 to TRBJ2-7; weak D call: TRBD1 (6 bases). This clonotype originated in a woman in her twenties or thirties in good health and CMV-seronegative. Sequencing input: PBMCs. The CDR3 DNA is TGTGCCAGCAGCTTGACAGGCTGGGAGCAGTACTTC. As protein: CASSLTGWEQYF.